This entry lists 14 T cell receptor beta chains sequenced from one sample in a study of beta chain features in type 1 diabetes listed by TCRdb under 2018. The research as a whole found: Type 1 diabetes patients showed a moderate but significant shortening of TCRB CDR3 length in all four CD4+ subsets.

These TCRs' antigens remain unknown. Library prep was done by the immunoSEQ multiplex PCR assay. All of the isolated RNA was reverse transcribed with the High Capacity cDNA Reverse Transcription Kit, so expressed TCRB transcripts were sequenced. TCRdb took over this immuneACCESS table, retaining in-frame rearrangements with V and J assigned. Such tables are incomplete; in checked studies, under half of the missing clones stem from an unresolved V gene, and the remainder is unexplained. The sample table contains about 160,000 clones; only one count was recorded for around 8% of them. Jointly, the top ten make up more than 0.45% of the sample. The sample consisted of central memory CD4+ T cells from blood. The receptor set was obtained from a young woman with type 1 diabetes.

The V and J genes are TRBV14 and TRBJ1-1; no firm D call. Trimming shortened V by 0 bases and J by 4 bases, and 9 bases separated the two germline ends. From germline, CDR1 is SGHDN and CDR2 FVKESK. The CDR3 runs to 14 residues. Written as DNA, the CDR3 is TGTGCCAGCAGCCAAGAGGTGCCGGGCACTGAAGCTTTCTTT. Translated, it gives CASSQEVPGTEAFF.

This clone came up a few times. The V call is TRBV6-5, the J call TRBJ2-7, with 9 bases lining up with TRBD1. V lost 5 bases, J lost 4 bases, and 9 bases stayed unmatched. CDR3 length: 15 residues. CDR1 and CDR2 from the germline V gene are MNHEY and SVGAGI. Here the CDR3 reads CASSGTGSLVYEQYF. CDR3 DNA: TGTGCCAGCAGTGGGACAGGGAGTTTGGTATACGAGCAGTACTTC.

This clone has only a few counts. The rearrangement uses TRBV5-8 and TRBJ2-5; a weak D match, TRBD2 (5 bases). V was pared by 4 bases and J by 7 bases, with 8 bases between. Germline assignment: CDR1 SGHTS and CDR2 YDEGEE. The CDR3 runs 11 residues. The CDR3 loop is CASSPEGTQYF. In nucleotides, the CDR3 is TGTGCCAGCAGCCCTGAGGGGACCCAGTACTTC.

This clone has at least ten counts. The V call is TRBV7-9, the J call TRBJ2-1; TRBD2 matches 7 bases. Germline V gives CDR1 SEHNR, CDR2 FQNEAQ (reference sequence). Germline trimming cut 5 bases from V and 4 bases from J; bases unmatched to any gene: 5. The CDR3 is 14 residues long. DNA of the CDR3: TGTGCCAGCAGCCCCCCGGGGGGATACAATGAGCAGTTCTTC. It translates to CASSPPGGYNEQFF.

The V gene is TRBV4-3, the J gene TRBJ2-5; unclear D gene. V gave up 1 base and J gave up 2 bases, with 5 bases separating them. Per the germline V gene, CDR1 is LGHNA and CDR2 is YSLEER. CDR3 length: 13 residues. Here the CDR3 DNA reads TGCGCCAGCAGCCAAGCACAGCAAGAGACCCAGTACTTC. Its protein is CASSQAQQETQYF.

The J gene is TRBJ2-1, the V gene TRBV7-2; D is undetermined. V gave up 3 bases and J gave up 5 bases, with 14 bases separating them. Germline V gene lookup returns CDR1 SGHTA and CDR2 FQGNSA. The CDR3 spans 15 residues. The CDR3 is CASSFLSNPDNEQFF. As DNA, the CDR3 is TGTGCCAGCAGCTTCTTGAGTAATCCGGACAATGAGCAGTTCTTC. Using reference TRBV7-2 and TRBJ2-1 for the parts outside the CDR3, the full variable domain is GAGVSQSPSNKVTEKGKDVELRCDPISGHTALYWYRQSLGQGLEFLIYFQGNSAPDKSGLPSDRFSAERTGGSVSTLTIQRTQQEDSAVYLCASSFLSNPDNEQFFGPGTRLTVL.

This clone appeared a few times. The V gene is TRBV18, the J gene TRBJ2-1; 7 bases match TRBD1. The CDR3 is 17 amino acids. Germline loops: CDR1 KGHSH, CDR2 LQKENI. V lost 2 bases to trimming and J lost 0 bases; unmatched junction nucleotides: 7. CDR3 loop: CASSPASGQSSYNEQFF. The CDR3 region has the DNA TGTGCCAGCTCACCAGCTTCGGGACAGAGCTCCTACAATGAGCAGTTCTTC.

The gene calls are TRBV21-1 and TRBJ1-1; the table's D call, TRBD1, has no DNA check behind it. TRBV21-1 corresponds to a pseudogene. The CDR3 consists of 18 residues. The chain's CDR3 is CASSKALYIQGMNTEAFF. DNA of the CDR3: TGTGCCAGCAGCAAAGCGCTTTATATCCAGGGCATGAACACTGAAGCTTTCTTT.

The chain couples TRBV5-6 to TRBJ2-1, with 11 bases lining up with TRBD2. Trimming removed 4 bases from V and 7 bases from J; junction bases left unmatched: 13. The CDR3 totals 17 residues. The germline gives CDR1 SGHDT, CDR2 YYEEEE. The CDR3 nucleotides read TGTGCCAGCAGCACCCGGGCGACTAGCGGGGTTAGGAATGAGCAGTTCTTC. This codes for CASSTRATSGVRNEQFF.

CDR3 amino acids: CASSLWTAGGYEQYF. The CDR3, as DNA: TGCGCCAGCAGCTTGTGGACTGCGGGGGGGTACGAGCAGTACTTC. J is TRBJ2-7 and V is TRBV5-1; 9 bases line up with TRBD2. V lost 1 base to trimming and J lost 4 bases; unmatched junction nucleotides: 6. In germline, CDR1 is SGHRS, CDR2 YFSETQ. This CDR3 has 15 amino acids.

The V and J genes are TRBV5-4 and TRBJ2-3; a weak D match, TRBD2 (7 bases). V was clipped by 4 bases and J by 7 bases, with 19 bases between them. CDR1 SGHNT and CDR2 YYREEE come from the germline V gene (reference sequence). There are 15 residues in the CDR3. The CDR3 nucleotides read TGTGCCAGCAGCGACGTAGGCGGGGGCCTTAATACGCAGTATTTT. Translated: CASSDVGGGLNTQYF.

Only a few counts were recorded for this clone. The CDR3 DNA reads as TGTGCCAGCTCACCGGACATAAAAACCTACGAGCAGTACTTC. Its translation: CASSPDIKTYEQYF. The rearrangement uses TRBV18 and TRBJ2-5; a possible D gene is TRBD1 (5 bases). The J call may be wrong; the DNA end is better matched by TRBJ2-7. Germline CDR1 and CDR2: KGHSH and LQKENI. The CDR3 runs to 14 residues.

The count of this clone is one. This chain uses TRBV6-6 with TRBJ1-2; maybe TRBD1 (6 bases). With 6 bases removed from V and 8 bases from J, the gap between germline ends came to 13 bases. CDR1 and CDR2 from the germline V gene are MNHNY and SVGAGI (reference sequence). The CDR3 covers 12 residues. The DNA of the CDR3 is TGTGCCAGCAGAGCAGGGGCGAAAGGCTACACCTTC. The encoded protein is CASRAGAKGYTF.

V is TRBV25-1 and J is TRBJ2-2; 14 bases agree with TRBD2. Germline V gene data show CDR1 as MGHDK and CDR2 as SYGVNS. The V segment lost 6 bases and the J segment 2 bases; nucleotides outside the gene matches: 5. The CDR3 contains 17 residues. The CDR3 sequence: CASSLGTSGSNTGELFF. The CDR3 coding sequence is TGTGCCAGCAGCCTCGGGACTAGCGGGAGTAACACCGGGGAGCTGTTTTTT.